This T cell receptor (beta chain) appears in the sequencing data of a study of shared clonotypes between healthy human individuals. Roughly 33,000 T cell genomes, or approximately 0.2 ug DNA, went into the sorted-subset replicate PCRs. Assay used: immunoSEQ multiplex PCR; TCRdb lists only in-frame clones, some missing. The table lists approximately 1,000,000 clones, about 80% of them singletons. Germline values: CDR1 MDHEN, CDR2 SYDVKM. Deletions cut 2 bases from V and 4 bases from J, with 21 bases between. This CDR3 spans 17 amino acids. Sequenced input: memory CD4+ T cells from PBMCs. Subset denoted: CD45RA-negative fraction. The J gene is TRBJ2-7, the V gene TRBV28; tentatively, D is TRBD2 (6 bases). The receptor comes from a man aged 18 to 30 in good health. Some clones in this sample may be carry-over from other donors' samples. CDR3 sequence: CASSLTPEATRQYEQYF. Written as DNA, the CDR3 is TGTGCCAGCAGTTTAACCCCCGAGGCGACTAGGCAGTACGAGCAGTACTTC.